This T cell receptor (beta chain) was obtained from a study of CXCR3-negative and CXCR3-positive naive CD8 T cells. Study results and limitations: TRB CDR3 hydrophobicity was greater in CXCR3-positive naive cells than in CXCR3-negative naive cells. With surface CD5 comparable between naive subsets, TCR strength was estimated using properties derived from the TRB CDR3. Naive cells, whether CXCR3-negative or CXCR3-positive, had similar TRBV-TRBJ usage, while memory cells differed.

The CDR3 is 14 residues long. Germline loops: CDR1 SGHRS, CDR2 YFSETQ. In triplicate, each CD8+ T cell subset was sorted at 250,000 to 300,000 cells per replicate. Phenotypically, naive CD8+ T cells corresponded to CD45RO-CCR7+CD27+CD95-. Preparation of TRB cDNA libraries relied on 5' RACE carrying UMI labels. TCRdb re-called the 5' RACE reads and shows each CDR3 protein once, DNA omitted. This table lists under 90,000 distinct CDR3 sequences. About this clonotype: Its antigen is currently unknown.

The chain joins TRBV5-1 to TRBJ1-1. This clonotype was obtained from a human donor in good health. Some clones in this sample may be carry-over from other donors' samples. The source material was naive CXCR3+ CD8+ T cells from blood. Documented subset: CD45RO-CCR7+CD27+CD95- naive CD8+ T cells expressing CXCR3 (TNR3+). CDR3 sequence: CASSLVGIGAEAFF.